This entry concerns a single T cell receptor beta chain. V dropped 1 base and J dropped 8 bases, with 19 bases sitting between them. Per the germline V gene, CDR1 is SGDLS and CDR2 is YYNGEE. The CDR3 has 16 amino acids. In the source study's methods: Quantification of nucleated cells was approximated via reference gene primer amplification. Measured with immunoSEQ multiplex PCR; TCRdb has only the in-frame clones, and not every one. Clone size and the V and J calls come from that table; the DNA yielded D and trimming. There are some 170,000 clones in the sample; about 70% occur only once, and around 7.9% lies in the top ten. The data were taken from a study of blood T cell repertoires in COVID-19. Study as a whole: Collection of acute and convalescent COVID-19 samples took place in the United States, Italy and Spain. T cells, B-cell-depleted T cells, or PBMCs provided the cDNA or gDNA that served as material.

This chain uses TRBV9 with TRBJ2-1; no reliable D call. What was sequenced was peripheral blood. This TCR was sampled from a woman in her 50s with active or convalescent COVID-19. In DNA, the CDR3 is TGTGCCAGCAGCGTAAGTGGCGGAAACCCTTTCGATGAGCAGTTCTTC. It yields the protein CASSVSGGNPFDEQFF.